This record covers a single T cell receptor beta chain. This sample is part of a study of OX40 agonist ivuxolimab in advanced cancers. Germline V gives CDR1 SGHRS, CDR2 YFSETQ. This CDR3 comprises 14 residues. V gave up 4 bases and J gave up 10 bases, with 18 bases separating them. The table came from immunoSEQ multiplex PCR; TCRdb's copy has only in-frame clones and leaves some out. The data contain around 53,000 clones, roughly 84% of them singletons. The rearrangement uses TRBV5-1 and TRBJ2-1, with D perhaps matching TRBD2 (5 bases). The source material was CD4+ or CD8+ T cells sorted from blood, sampled in a trial of the OX40 agonist ivuxolimab. This TCR came from an adult with an advanced solid tumor such as melanoma, head and neck, liver or kidney cancer. DNA of the CDR3: TGCGCCAGCAGCCTCCGGGATAGGCCAAACGAGCAGTTCTTC. Amino acids: CASSLRDRPNEQFF.